This T cell receptor beta chain was captured in a study of regulatory T cells listed by TCRdb under 2018. A note on the overall study: Between CD3G-deficient patients and healthy controls, the study compared T-cell receptor beta repertoires in sorted regulatory T cells, conventional CD4+ T cells and CD8+ T cells.

All CD3G-deficient patients had evidence of autoimmunity, which was more severe in two of the patients. At testing, patients were between 2 and 39 years old and showed lower naive and higher memory CD4+ and CD8+ T-cell proportions. CD4+ cells were FACS-sorted into CD25-high CD127-low regulatory T cells and CD25-low CD127-high conventional CD4+ T cells. About six individuals with CD3G deficiency made up the patient group. Patient samples and clinical data were obtained from an international physician network spanning the United States, Europe and Asia. Peripheral blood mononuclear cells were isolated by Ficoll density separation. For the multiplex PCR, 52 forward TRBV primers and 13 reverse TRBJ primers were used, and amplification bias was corrected with both assay-based and computational methods. Rearranged TRB loci were amplified from genomic DNA by multiplex PCR within the immunoSEQ assay. TRB amplicons were sequenced using an Illumina HiSeq platform. As for how the authors treated the data: Raw sequences were error-filtered and aligned to reference gene sequences by custom algorithms, then analyzed with the immunoSEQ online tools. Frequencies of productive and nonproductive TRB rearrangements were evaluated among both unique and total sequences. Assessment of potential self-reactivity relied on the hydrophobicity of positions 6 and 7 in the TRB CDR3, along with their amino acid composition. Group comparisons used t tests, Mann-Whitney tests or two-way ANOVA run in Prism software. Imported from immuneACCESS, the table was reduced by TCRdb to in-frame sequences with V and J called. These copies leave out some clones; in studies compared against another copy, an unresolved V gene accounts for under half, and the cause of the remainder is not known. V and J calls and clone size are copied from that table; D and trimming were computed from the DNA. In this sample the table shows tens of thousands of clones, about nine tenths of which occur a single time. 2% to 3% of the sample belongs to the ten largest clones.

A word on this clone: The target of this receptor is not known. Nothing much larger sits one base from this clone, and base qualities are not available.

Study-wide conclusions, independent of this receptor: Repertoires from patients had restricted unique TRB V-J pairs and skewed V and J gene usage, with the strongest effect in regulatory T cells. Hydrophobic residues at CDR3 positions 6 and 7 were enriched in conventional CD4+ T cells from CD3G-deficient patients, which suggests more self-reactive specificities.

Based on the germline V gene, the CDR1 and CDR2 sequences are SGHVS and FQNEAQ. The CDR3 covers 16 residues, taking in both the cysteine and the phenylalanine. Only CDR3 DNA is held: 48 bases, read in frame from base 1. V is trimmed back by 2 bases and J by 2 bases, and the junction contains 7 bases that no gene match accounts for. The TCR comes from a person between 18 and 35 years old with CD3G deficiency. In this chain, TRBV7-8 is recombined with TRBJ2-3, with 7 junctional bases fitting TRBD2. Input material: conventional CD4+ T cells sorted from blood. The CDR3 corresponds to CASSLQAAGFTDTQYF. The sequenced DNA: TGTGCCAGCAGCTTACAAGCAGCGGGGTTCACAGATACGCAGTATTTT.